This TCR beta chain was profiled in a study of beta chain features in type 1 diabetes (dated by TCRdb to between 2017 and 2018). With respect to the entire study: Mean age, gender distribution, total cell number and subset yield were not different between patients and healthy donors. Naive and central memory subsets were obtained from all 30 or so donors, but regulatory and stem cell-like memory subsets were isolated from only 8 patients and roughly eight healthy donors. A total of roughly 99,000,000 sorted cells were examined across all samples, and the number of cells per subset was strongly correlated with RNA yield. In the study, recently diagnosed type 1 diabetes patients and matched healthy donors were compared on the TCRB repertoires of their sorted circulating CD4+ T cell subsets.

The research as a whole found: Naive, central memory and regulatory TCRB repertoires appeared to be more similar among patients than among healthy donors. Because small numbers of individuals were included in the HLA sub-analyses, any influence of HLA type on TCRB rearrangement was left unresolved. Shorter templates might be favored by PCR, yet because patient and control samples were amplified and corrected together, any such skew would affect both groups equally. A moderate but significant shortening of TCRB CDR3 length was observed in type 1 diabetes patients in all four CD4+ subsets. Because cDNA was sequenced instead of genomic DNA, highly expressing activated cells could be over-represented, though the groups showed no difference in activation or CD3 levels. Patients with type 1 diabetes made fewer insertions and deleted more nucleotides at VDJ recombination sites, implying thymic rearrangement abnormalities.

Note on this clone: Its antigen target is currently unknown. Base qualities are not at hand, and no much larger clone is one base apart.

The High Capacity cDNA Reverse Transcription Kit was used to reverse transcribe all of the isolated RNA, meaning that expressed TCRB transcripts were what got sequenced. Deep immunoSEQ sequencing was applied to naive, central memory and regulatory T cell samples, giving an average of around 3.4 million total reads per sample. After sorted cells were lysed in RLT buffer, RNA was extracted with DNase-treated RNeasy Micro or Mini kits, with the choice depending on cell number. To prevent cross-contamination, each cell subset was processed individually, whereas patient and healthy donor samples were processed jointly. The immunoSEQ multiplex PCR was used to amplify TCRB sequences from cDNA, generating 87-bp fragments that spanned the CDR3 region. Sequencing of the amplicons was done on the Illumina HiSeq platform. In the source study's methods: PCR bias was computationally corrected using synthetic template baselines, reads within Hamming distance 2 were collapsed, and singletons that could not be merged were discarded. Reads were aligned against IMGT to assign V, D and J genes, CDR3 length and insertions or deletions at six rearrangement sites. Clonotype counts were normalized to sorted cell number within each subset before computing true diversity and Gini coefficients with the tcR R package. The overlap coefficient, calculated on TCRB nucleotide sequences, was used to quantify repertoire sharing. TCRdb's version of the immuneACCESS table is confined to in-frame rearrangements and falls short of the full clone set. An unresolved V gene accounts for under half of the shortfall where checked; the remainder is of unknown origin. The V and J calls and clone size come from that table; D and trimming were worked out from the DNA. Counted in this sample were nearly 350,000 clones; around 9% of them appeared once. The leading ten clones occupy roughly 1% of the sample.

The germline V gene encodes CDR1 SGHRS and CDR2 YFSETQ. CDR3 length: 15 amino acids, cysteine to phenylalanine. This entry keeps only the CDR3 DNA: 45 bases, framed from base 1. Trimming at the junction amounts to 4 bases on V and 5 bases on J, and the germline ends lie 19 bases apart. A single peripheral blood draw of about 120 mL on average was collected from each donor into heparinised tubes. Naive, central memory, regulatory and stem cell-like memory CD4+ T cells were sorted on a BD FACSAria II using a panel including CD45RO, CCR7, CD25, CD127, CD95 and CD27. A purity above 95% was achieved for all sorted populations. PBMCs were isolated right away by Lymphoprep density gradient centrifugation and were stained directly, without culture. Samples were stained and sorted in pairs, with one healthy donor and one patient per experiment, so that batch effects were minimized.

The chain employs TRBV5-1 and TRBJ2-7; TRBD2 is possibly the D segment (5 matching bases). The sequenced material came from central memory CD4+ T cells from blood. This TCR was recovered from a man aged 25 to 40 with type 1 diabetes. The CDR3 sequence is CASSPTPGRGDEQYF. The sequence in DNA is TGCGCCAGCAGCCCGACACCGGGAAGAGGTGACGAGCAGTACTTC.